These T cell receptor beta chains were read from a single sample in a study of Graves' ophthalmopathy and Graves' hyperthyroidism. TCRdb re-derived calls from the multiplex PCR reads in MiXCR, one entry per CDR3 protein. This table holds some 750,000 distinct CDR3 sequences, approximately 40% found once. Sequenced sample: peripheral blood. Receptor source: an adult man with Graves' ophthalmopathy. CDR3s include the opening cysteine and the closing phenylalanine or tryptophan. The D gene is left open where the match is weak. Size is stated for part of the rows, as once, few or many counts, or as a class when the clone is expanded.

v_gene	d_gene	abundance	j_gene	CDR3aa	CDR3nt
TRBV29-1	TRBD2	once	TRBJ2-7	CSATSGGYEQYF	TGCAGCGCCACTAGCGGGGGCTACGAGCAGTACTTC
TRBV7-8	TRBD2	many	TRBJ2-2	CASSLDGTSGNTGELFF	TGTGCCAGCAGCTTAGACGGGACTAGCGGAAACACCGGGGAGCTGTTTTTT
TRBV29-1	-	many	TRBJ2-5	CSVAEKVQETQYF	TGCAGCGTTGCGGAAAAAGTCCAAGAGACCCAGTACTTC
TRBV7-2	-	-	TRBJ2-3	CASSLRAGRDTQYF	TGTGCCAGCAGCTTAAGGGCGGGGCGAGATACGCAGTATTTT
TRBV20-1	-	-	TRBJ1-2	CSAREEGENYGYTF	TGCAGTGCCCGCGAGGAGGGGGAAAACTATGGCTACACCTTC
TRBV5-1	TRBD1	-	TRBJ1-4	CASSSGDRVYEKLFF	TGCGCCAGCAGCTCGGGGGACAGGGTTTATGAAAAACTGTTTTTT
TRBV10-3	TRBD1	once	TRBJ2-6	CAIGTMGQRIDSNSGANVLTF	TGTGCCATCGGAACGATGGGACAGCGCATTGACTCGAACTCTGGGGCCAACGTCCTGACTTTC
TRBV29-1	-	many	TRBJ2-7	CSVGGGAYEQYF	TGCAGCGTTGGAGGGGGGGCCTACGAGCAGTACTTC
TRBV7-2	TRBD1	few	TRBJ1-2	CASSSLPGGQIYGYTF	TGTGCCAGCAGCTCATTACCAGGGGGACAGATCTATGGCTACACCTTC
TRBV7-2	-	many	TRBJ1-2	CASSLGGGSGYGYTF	TGTGCCAGCAGCTTAGGTGGGGGATCAGGTTATGGCTACACCTTC
TRBV7-2	-	-	TRBJ2-7	CASSLVIVAEQYF	TGTGCCAGCAGCTTAGTGATCGTTGCCGAGCAGTACTTC
TRBV7-8	-	many	TRBJ1-3	CASSFNRNGNTIYF	TGTGCCAGCAGCTTCAACAGGAACGGAAACACCATATATTTT
TRBV25-1	-	few	TRBJ1-3	CASSPPRDTIYF	TGTGCCAGCAGTCCCCCCCGTGACACCATATATTTT
TRBV7-8	-	few	TRBJ1-2	CASSGGIFPSGYTF	TGTGCCAGCAGCGGGGGTATTTTCCCGTCTGGCTACACCTTC
TRBV2	-	-	TRBJ1-3	CASSPYLEDSGNTIYF	TGTGCCAGCTCACCATACCTTGAGGACTCTGGAAACACCATATATTTT
TRBV4-2	TRBD2	-	TRBJ2-7	CASSQEFSGGSYEQYF	TGTGCCAGCAGCCAAGAGTTCAGCGGGGGGTCCTACGAGCAGTACTTC
TRBV7-3	TRBD2	many	TRBJ2-7	CASSPIAGGTVEQYF	TGTGCCAGCAGCCCGATAGCGGGGGGGACCGTCGAGCAGTACTTC
TRBV24-1	-	-	TRBJ1-5	CASSRGRGFSQPQHF	TGTGCCAGCAGCAGGGGACGGGGGTTCAGTCAGCCCCAGCATTTT
TRBV5-1	TRBD2	once	TRBJ2-1	CASSPRLAGVVNEQFF	TGCGCCAGCAGCCCGCGACTAGCGGGAGTCGTGAATGAGCAGTTCTTC
TRBV7-2	-	many	TRBJ2-5	CASSSGRVETQYF	TGTGCCAGCAGCTCCGGCAGGGTAGAGACCCAGTACTTC
TRBV7-9	TRBD1	many	TRBJ1-4	CASSPGDRVGEKLFF	TGTGCCAGCAGCCCCGGGGACAGGGTGGGCGAAAAACTGTTTTTT
TRBV9	TRBD1	many	TRBJ1-2	CASSAITGENYGYTF	TGTGCCAGCAGTGCTATTACAGGGGAAAACTATGGCTACACCTTC